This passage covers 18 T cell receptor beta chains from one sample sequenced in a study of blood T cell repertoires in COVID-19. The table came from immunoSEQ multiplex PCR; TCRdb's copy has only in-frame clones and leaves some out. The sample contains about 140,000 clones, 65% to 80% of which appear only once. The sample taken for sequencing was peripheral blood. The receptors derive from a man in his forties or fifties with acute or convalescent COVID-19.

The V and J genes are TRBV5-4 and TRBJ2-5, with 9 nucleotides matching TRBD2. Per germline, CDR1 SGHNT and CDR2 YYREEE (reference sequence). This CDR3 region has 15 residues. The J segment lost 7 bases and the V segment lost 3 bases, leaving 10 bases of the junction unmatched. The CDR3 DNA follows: TGTGCCAGCAGCTCCGGCGGGGGGGCTGCTGGGACCCAGTACTTC. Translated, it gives CASSSGGGAAGTQYF.

As DNA, the CDR3 is TGTGCCAGCAGCCAATCTCGTATGGGGGCGTCAACCATTCAGTACTTC. Its translation is CASSQSRMGASTIQYF. V gene TRBV7-2 combines with J gene TRBJ2-4; a weak D match, TRBD1 (6 bases). The V gene lost 5 bases and the J gene lost 9 bases, with 23 bases spanning the gap. The germline gives CDR1 SGHTA, CDR2 FQGNSA. CDR3 length: 16 residues.

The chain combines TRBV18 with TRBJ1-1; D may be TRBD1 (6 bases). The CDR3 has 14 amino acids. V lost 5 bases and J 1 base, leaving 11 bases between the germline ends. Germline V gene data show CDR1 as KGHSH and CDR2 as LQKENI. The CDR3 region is CASSLGQRNTEAFF. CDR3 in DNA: TGTGCCAGCTCATTAGGACAGAGGAACACTGAAGCTTTCTTT.

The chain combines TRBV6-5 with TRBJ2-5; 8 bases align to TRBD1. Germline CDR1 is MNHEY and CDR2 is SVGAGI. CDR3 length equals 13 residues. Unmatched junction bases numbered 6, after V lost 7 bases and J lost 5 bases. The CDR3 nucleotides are TGTGCCAGCATGGGGACAGGTGGGGAGACCCAGTACTTC. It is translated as CASMGTGGETQYF.

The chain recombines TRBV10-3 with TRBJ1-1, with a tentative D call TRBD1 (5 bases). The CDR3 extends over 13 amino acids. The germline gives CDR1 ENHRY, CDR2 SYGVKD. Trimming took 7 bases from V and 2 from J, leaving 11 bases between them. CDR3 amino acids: CAITRDRNTEAFF. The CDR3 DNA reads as TGTGCCATCACCAGAGACAGAAACACTGAAGCTTTCTTT.

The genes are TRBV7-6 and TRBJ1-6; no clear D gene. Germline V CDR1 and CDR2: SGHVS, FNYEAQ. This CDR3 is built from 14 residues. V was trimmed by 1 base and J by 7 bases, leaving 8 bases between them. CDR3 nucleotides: TGTGCCAGCAGCTTAGGCACAGTCAATTCACCCCTCCACTTT. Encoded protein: CASSLGTVNSPLHF. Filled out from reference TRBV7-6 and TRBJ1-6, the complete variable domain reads GAGVSQSPRYKVTKRGQDVALRCDPISGHVSLYWYRQALGQGPEFLTYFNYEAQQDKSGLPNDRFSAERPEGSISTLTIQRTEQRDSAMYRCASSLGTVNSPLHFGNGTRLTVT.

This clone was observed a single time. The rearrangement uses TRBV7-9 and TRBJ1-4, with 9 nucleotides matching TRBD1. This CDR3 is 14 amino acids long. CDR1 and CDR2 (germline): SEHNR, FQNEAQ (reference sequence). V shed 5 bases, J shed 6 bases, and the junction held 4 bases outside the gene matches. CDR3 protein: CASSRDRADEKLFF. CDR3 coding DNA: TGTGCCAGCAGCAGGGACAGGGCGGATGAAAAACTGTTTTTT.

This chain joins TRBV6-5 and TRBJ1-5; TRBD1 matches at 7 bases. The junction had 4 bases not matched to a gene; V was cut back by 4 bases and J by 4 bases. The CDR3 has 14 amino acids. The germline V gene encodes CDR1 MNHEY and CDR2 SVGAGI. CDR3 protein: CASSSGQRNQPQHF. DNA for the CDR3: TGTGCCAGCAGTTCGGGACAGCGAAATCAGCCCCAGCATTTT.

CDR3 sequence reads: CASSQALAGGLYEQFF. For the CDR3, the DNA is TGTGCCAGCAGCCAAGCCTTAGCGGGGGGCCTCTATGAGCAGTTCTTC. The chain carries TRBV3-1 (or the pseudogene TRBV3-2) and TRBJ2-1; TRBD2 aligns across 10 bases. Germline trimming cut 1 base from V and 8 bases from J; bases unmatched to any gene: 8. The CDR3 totals 16 residues. CDR1 and CDR2 (germline): LGHDT, YNNKEL (reference sequence).

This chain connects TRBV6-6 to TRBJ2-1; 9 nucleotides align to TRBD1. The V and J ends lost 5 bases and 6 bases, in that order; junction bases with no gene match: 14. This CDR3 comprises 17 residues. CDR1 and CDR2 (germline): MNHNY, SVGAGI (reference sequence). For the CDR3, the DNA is TGTGCCAGCAGTCGCGTTTACCGGGACAGGGTATGCAATGAGCAGTTCTTC. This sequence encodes CASSRVYRDRVCNEQFF.

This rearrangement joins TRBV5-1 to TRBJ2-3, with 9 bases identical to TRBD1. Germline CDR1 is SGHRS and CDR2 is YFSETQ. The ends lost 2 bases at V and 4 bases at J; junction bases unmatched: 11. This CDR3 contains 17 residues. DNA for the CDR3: TGCGCCAGCAGCTTACCTAGGGGGACAGGGTTAGCAGATACGCAGTATTTT. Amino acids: CASSLPRGTGLADTQYF.

CDR3 sequence: CASSYGQGSAGNTIYF. The CDR3 nucleotides are TGTGCCAGCTCCTACGGACAGGGGTCTGCCGGAAACACCATATATTTT. This sequence joins TRBV18 and TRBJ1-3, with 9 bases identical to TRBD1. Germline trimming cut 6 bases from V and 4 bases from J; bases unmatched to any gene: 10. Looked up from germline, CDR1 is KGHSH and CDR2 is LQKENI. The length of the CDR3 is 16 residues.

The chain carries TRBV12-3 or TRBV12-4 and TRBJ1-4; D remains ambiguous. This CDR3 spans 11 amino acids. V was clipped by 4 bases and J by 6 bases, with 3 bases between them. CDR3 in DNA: TGTGCCAGCAGTTCCTATGAAAAACTGTTTTTT. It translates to CASSSYEKLFF.

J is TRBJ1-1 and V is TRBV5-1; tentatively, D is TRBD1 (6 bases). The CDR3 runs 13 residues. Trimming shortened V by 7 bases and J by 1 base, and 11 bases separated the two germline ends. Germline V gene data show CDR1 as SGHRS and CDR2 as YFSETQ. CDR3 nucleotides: TGCGCCAGCGCTACAGGGACGAACACTGAAGCTTTCTTT. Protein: CASATGTNTEAFF.

In nucleotides, the CDR3 is TGTGCCAGCAGTGTAGACAGGGCCCGGGCTGGAAACACCATATATTTT. Its protein product is CASSVDRARAGNTIYF. The chain joins TRBV6-1 to TRBJ1-3, with 7 bases that match TRBD1. The germline gives CDR1 MNHNS, CDR2 SASEGT. V shed 4 bases, J shed 2 bases, and the junction held 8 bases outside the gene matches. This CDR3 has 16 amino acids.

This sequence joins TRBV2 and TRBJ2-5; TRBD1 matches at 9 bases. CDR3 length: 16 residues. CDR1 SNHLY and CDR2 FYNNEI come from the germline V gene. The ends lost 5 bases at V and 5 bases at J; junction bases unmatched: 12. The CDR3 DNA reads TGTGCCAGCAGTCCAACAGGGGGCTTTGGACTGGAGACCCAGTACTTC. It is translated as CASSPTGGFGLETQYF.

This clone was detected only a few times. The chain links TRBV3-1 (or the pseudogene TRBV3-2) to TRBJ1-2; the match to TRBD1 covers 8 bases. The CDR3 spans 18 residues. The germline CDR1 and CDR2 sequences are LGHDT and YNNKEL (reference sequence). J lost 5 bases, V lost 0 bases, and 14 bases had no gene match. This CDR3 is CASSQDQGFRTGRYGYTF. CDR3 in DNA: TGTGCCAGCAGCCAAGATCAAGGTTTCAGGACAGGGCGGTATGGCTACACCTTC.

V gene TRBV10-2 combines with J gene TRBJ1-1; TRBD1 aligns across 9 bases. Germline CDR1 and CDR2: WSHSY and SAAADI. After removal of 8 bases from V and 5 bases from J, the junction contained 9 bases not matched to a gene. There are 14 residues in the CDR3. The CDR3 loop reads CASLTDRGGTEAFF. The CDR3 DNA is TGCGCCAGCCTTACCGACAGGGGGGGTACTGAAGCTTTCTTT.